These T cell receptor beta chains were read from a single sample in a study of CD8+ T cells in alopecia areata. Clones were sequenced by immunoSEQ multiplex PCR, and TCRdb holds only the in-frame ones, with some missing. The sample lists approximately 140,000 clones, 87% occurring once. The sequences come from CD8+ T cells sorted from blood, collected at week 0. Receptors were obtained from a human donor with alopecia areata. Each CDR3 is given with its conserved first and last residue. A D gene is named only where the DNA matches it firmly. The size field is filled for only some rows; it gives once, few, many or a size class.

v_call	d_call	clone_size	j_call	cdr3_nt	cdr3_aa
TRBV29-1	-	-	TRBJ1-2	TGCAGCGTTGATCCGGGAAGAGGCGGCTACACCTTC	CSVDPGRGGYTF
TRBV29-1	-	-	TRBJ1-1	TGCAGCGTTGGGGTACAGGGAGGAATGAACACTGAAGCTTTCTTT	CSVGVQGGMNTEAFF
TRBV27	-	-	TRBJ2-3	TGTGCCAGCAGAGACATGGGGCACTTTGATACGCAGTATTTT	CASRDMGHFDTQYF
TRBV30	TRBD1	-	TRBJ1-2	TGTGCCGGGCAGGGGGCAAACTATGGCTACACCTTC	CAGQGANYGYTF
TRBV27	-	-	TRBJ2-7	TGTGCCAGCAGTTTAACAGCAAACTTTAACTACGAGCAGTACTTC	CASSLTANFNYEQYF
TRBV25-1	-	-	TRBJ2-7	TGTGCCAGCAGTTCCCAGGGGGGCGAGCAGTACTTC	CASSSQGGEQYF
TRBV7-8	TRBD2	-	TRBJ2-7	TGTGCCAGCAGCTTAAGACTAGCGGGAGTCCACTACGAGCAGTACTTC	CASSLRLAGVHYEQYF
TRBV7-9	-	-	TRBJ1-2	TGTGCCAGCACCCACCCATTATCCTCTAACTATGGCTACACCTTC	CASTHPLSSNYGYTF
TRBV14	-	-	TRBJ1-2	TGTGCCAGCAGCCAAGATAGGGGAGGCAACTATGGCTACACCTTC	CASSQDRGGNYGYTF
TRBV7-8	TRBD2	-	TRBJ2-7	TGTGCCAGCAGCAGTATGGGCGGGGGGTACGAGCAGTACTTC	CASSSMGGGYEQYF
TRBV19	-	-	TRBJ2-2	TGTGCCAGTAGTACAGGGGCTACCGGGGAGCTGTTTTTT	CASSTGATGELFF
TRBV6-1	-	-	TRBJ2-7	TGTGCCAGCAGTGAATATATGGACCCCTCCTACGAGCAGTACTTC	CASSEYMDPSYEQYF
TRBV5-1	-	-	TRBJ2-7	TGCGCCAGCAACACAGGAGCCGGTGAGCAGTACTTC	CASNTGAGEQYF
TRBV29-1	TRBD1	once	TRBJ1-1	TGCAGCGTTCCGACAGGGCGGAACACTGAAGCTTTCTTT	CSVPTGRNTEAFF
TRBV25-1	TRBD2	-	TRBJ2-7	TGTGCCAGCAGTGAACCCGGGACTAGCGCCACCTACGAGCAGTACTTC	CASSEPGTSATYEQYF
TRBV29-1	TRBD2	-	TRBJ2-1	TGCAGCGTTGAAGGACTAGCGGTCGGAATAAGGAATGAGCAGTTCTTC	CSVEGLAVGIRNEQFF
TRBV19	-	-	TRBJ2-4	TGTGCCAGTAGTCCCAGGGAGTCAGCCAAAAACATTCAGTACTTC	CASSPRESAKNIQYF
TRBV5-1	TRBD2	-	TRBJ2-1	TGCGCCAGCAGCTTGGCGGGGGGATCTCGTCCTGAGCAGTTCTTC	CASSLAGGSRPEQFF
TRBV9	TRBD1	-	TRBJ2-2	TGTGCCAGCAGCGTGCCCAGGACAGGGGGAGCCAACACCGGGGAGCTGTTTTTT	CASSVPRTGGANTGELFF
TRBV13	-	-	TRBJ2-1	TGTGCCAGCAGCTTAGGCAGGGGCCACAATGAGCAGTTCTTC	CASSLGRGHNEQFF
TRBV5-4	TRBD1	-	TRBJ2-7	TGTGCCAGCAGCACCAGGGGGTACGAGCAGTACTTC	CASSTRGYEQYF